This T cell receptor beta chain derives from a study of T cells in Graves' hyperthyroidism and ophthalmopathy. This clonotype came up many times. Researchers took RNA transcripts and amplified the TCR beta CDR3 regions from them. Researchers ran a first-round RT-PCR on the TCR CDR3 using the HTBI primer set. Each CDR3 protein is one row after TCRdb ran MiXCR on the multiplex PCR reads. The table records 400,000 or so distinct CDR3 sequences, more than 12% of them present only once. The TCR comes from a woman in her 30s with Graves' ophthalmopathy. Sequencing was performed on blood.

CDR3 region: CSARETGQILTYEQYF. In DNA form, the CDR3 reads TGCAGTGCTAGAGAAACCGGACAAATTTTGACGTACGAGCAGTACTTC. V usage is TRBV20-1 and J usage is TRBJ2-7; possible D gene TRBD1, 5 bases. Germline V gives CDR1 DFQATT, CDR2 SNEGSKA (reference sequence). The ends were cut back, 0 bases at V and 4 bases at J, with 19 bases in the middle. This CDR3 spans 16 amino acids.